What follows are 24 T cell receptor beta chains derived from one specimen sequenced in a study of blood T cells in healthy people across ages (dated by TCRdb to about 2015). The library was built by means of 5' RACE. The run used an Illumina HiSeq 2500. A second roughly 6 to 12 cycle PCR used a sample-barcoded 5' primer and a J-beta primer mix. TCRdb's own reprocessing of the public reads used fastp at Q25 and MiXCR and kept productive beta chains. Rows are unified per CDR3 protein, each entry keeping the most common DNA and genes. In this sample the table shows about 1,500,000 distinct CDR3 sequences, 42% of which occur a single time. The ten largest make up 7% to 9% of the sample. Sample: blood. The receptors here all came from a young woman in good health.

The CDR3 loop is CASSLPEDSHRTYNEQYF. CDR3 coding DNA: TGCGCCAGCAGCTTGCCCGAAGACTCCCACAGAACATACAATGAGCAGTACTTC. This chain uses TRBV5-1 with TRBJ2-1; D gene uncertain. The tail of the sequence fits TRBJ2-7 better, so the J call may be wrong. The CDR3 extends over 18 amino acids. Germline V gene lookup returns CDR1 SGHRS and CDR2 YFSETQ.

The chain recombines TRBV7-3 with TRBJ2-5, with D uncertain. The J call may be mistaken, given a closer DNA end match to TRBJ2-1. The CDR3 has 13 residues. In germline, CDR1 is SGHTA, CDR2 FQGTGA. The CDR3 DNA is TGTGCCAGCAGCTTGACGGGTAAAGAGACCCAGTTCTTC. It encodes CASSLTGKETQFF.

This clonotype was recorded a few times. V is TRBV7-9 and J is TRBJ2-4; D remains unclear. The CDR3 spans 13 residues. Germline loops: CDR1 SEHNR, CDR2 FQNEAQ (reference sequence). Trimming pared 5 bases from V and 12 bases from J, leaving 17 bases between. In DNA, the CDR3 is TGTGCCAGCAGCGTTGGGGAAGGAAGGACTCAGTACTTC. Protein: CASSVGEGRTQYF.

In this sample, this clonotype turned up a few times. The rearrangement uses TRBV20-1 and TRBJ2-5, with D tentatively TRBD1 (5 bases). The CDR3 has 17 amino acids. The germline CDR1 and CDR2 sequences are DFQATT and SNEGSKA (reference sequence). V lost 0 bases and J lost 8, with 25 bases in between. In DNA, the CDR3 is TGCAGTGCTAGAGATTGGGGCGGAACTACCCCCTCGGGTACCCAGTACTTC. Translation: CSARDWGGTTPSGTQYF.

This clonotype was seen at least ten times. This rearrangement joins TRBV29-1 to TRBJ2-7; a possible D gene is TRBD2 (6 bases). Germline-derived CDR1 and CDR2 are SQVTM and ANQGSEA. The CDR3 extends over 13 amino acids. The ends were cut back, 7 bases at V and 2 bases at J, with 15 bases in the middle. The CDR3 reads CSAAEGITYEQYF. In DNA form, the CDR3 reads TGCAGCGCCGCGGAGGGGATAACCTACGAGCAGTACTTC.

This chain uses TRBV29-1 with TRBJ1-5, with TRBD1 identical over 7 bases. Per the germline V gene, CDR1 is SQVTM and CDR2 is ANQGSEA. V was pared by 7 bases and J by 5 bases, with 17 bases of the junction left unmatched. There are 16 residues in the CDR3. The CDR3 loop reads CSALRGATGMDQPQHF. The CDR3 region has the DNA TGCAGCGCGTTGAGGGGGGCGACAGGGATGGATCAGCCCCAGCATTTT.

J is TRBJ1-2 and V is TRBV2, with D perhaps matching TRBD1 (6 bases). Trimming cost V 4 bases and J 5 bases, with 14 bases left between them. The CDR3 contains 14 residues. In germline, CDR1 is SNHLY, CDR2 FYNNEI. The DNA of the CDR3 is TGTGCCAGCAGTGTAGGCGGCGGACAGTATGGCTACACCTTC. This gives the protein CASSVGGGQYGYTF.

This clonotype was picked up a small number of times. The chain links TRBV4-2 to TRBJ2-7; 9 bases are shared with TRBD2. Germline V gene sequence: CDR1 LGHNA, CDR2 YNFKEQ. This CDR3 has 11 amino acids. Germline trimming cut 8 bases from V and 6 bases from J; bases unmatched to any gene: 2. The CDR3: CASASGTEQYF. The CDR3 DNA reads as TGTGCCAGCGCTAGCGGGACCGAGCAGTACTTC.

This clonotype occurred a few times. The chain carries TRBV6-5 and TRBJ2-1, with 10 bases lining up with TRBD2. The CDR3 length is 15 residues. Germline-derived CDR1 and CDR2 are MNHEY and SVGAGI. The junction had 7 bases not matched to a gene; V was cut back by 7 bases and J by 4 bases. The CDR3 region is CASKLAGGGYNEQFF. In nucleotides, the CDR3 is TGTGCCAGCAAGTTAGCGGGAGGAGGTTACAATGAGCAGTTCTTC.

V is TRBV18 and J is TRBJ2-7; a possible D gene is TRBD2 (6 bases). The CDR3 covers 14 residues. The germline V and J ends were trimmed by 3 bases and 0 bases, with 9 bases remaining between them. The germline V gene has CDR1 KGHSH and CDR2 LQKENI. CDR3 in DNA: TGTGCCAGCTCACCCCAGCGGGTCTCCTACGAGCAGTACTTC. It yields the protein CASSPQRVSYEQYF.

The V and J genes are TRBV20-1 and TRBJ2-5; D tentatively reads TRBD1 or TRBD2 (7 bases each). Germline assignment: CDR1 DFQATT and CDR2 SNEGSKA (reference sequence). Trimming pared 5 bases from V and 4 bases from J, leaving 17 bases between. This CDR3 is 14 amino acids long. The CDR3 nucleotides read TGCAGTGCTCATCCAGGGGGGGCCCGAGAGACCCAGTACTTC. This translates into CSAHPGGARETQYF.

This clonotype was counted between two and nine times. The rearrangement uses TRBV7-2 and TRBJ2-3; the D call may be TRBD1 or TRBD2 (6 bases each). This CDR3 contains 15 residues. In germline, CDR1 is SGHTA, CDR2 FQGNSA. V was clipped by 5 bases and J by 5 bases, with 17 bases between them. The CDR3: CASSPRRGAGDTQYF. The DNA of the CDR3 is TGTGCCAGCAGCCCTCGGAGGGGGGCCGGAGATACGCAGTATTTT.

This CDR3 reads CSAPRIAGGLLDTQYF. The CDR3 DNA reads TGCAGTGCTCCCCGAATAGCGGGGGGCCTCCTAGATACGCAGTATTTT. The chain couples TRBV20-1 to TRBJ2-3; TRBD2 aligns across 10 bases. V shed 5 bases, J shed 5 bases, and the junction held 13 bases outside the gene matches. The V gene's germline CDR1 is DFQATT and CDR2 SNEGSKA (reference sequence). CDR3 length: 16 residues.

Of note for this clonotype: At one of its ends the junction is not consistent with the germline gene, which may arise from a read error. This chain links TRBV18 with TRBJ2-3, with D hard to call. The CDR3 is made up of 13 amino acids. Germline CDR1 and CDR2: KGHSH and LQKENI. In DNA form, the CDR3 reads TGTGGCAGCCGCGGCCCAATCACAGATACGCAGTATTTT. Its translation is CGSRGPITDTQYF. Full variable domain (remainder filled in from reference TRBV18 and TRBJ2-3): NAGVMQNPRHLVRRRGQEARLRCSPMKGHSHVYWYRQLPEEGLKFMVYLQKENIIDESGMPKERFSAEFPKEGPSILRIQQVVRGDSAAYFCGSRGPITDTQYFGPGTRLTVL.

The chain carries TRBV2 and TRBJ2-7; D remains unclear. Germline V lookup: CDR1 SNHLY, CDR2 FYNNEI. The CDR3 is 13 amino acids. V was clipped by 7 bases and J by 2 bases, with 12 bases between them. The CDR3 loop is CASKEDDPYEQYF. The DNA of the CDR3 is TGTGCCAGCAAAGAGGATGACCCCTACGAGCAGTACTTC.

The chain links TRBV4-1 to TRBJ2-7, with 13 bases aligning to TRBD2. The germline V gene has CDR1 MGHRA and CDR2 YSYEKL. There are 16 residues in the CDR3. V shed 5 bases and J 6 bases; nucleotides not matched to a gene: 10. The DNA for the CDR3 is TGCGCCAGCAGCGACGCGGGGACTAGCGGGGCCATCGAGCAGTACTTC. This gives the protein CASSDAGTSGAIEQYF.

This clonotype was detected only a few times. The chain combines TRBV20-1 with TRBJ2-1; 9 bases fit TRBD2. Germline values: CDR1 DFQATT, CDR2 SNEGSKA (reference sequence). After removal of 0 bases from V and 7 bases from J, the junction contained 19 bases not matched to a gene. This CDR3 is 19 amino acids long. The CDR3 nucleotides are TGCAGTGCTAGAGATAGTAAAGGGCTAGCGGGAAAAGTCGCAAATGAGCAGTTCTTC. Translated: CSARDSKGLAGKVANEQFF.

This clonotype was found a few times. J is TRBJ2-5 and V is TRBV7-6; 14 bases agree with TRBD2. The CDR3 totals 18 residues. CDR1 SGHVS and CDR2 FNYEAQ come from the germline V gene. The junction had 7 bases not matched to a gene; V was cut back by 4 bases and J by 0 bases. CDR3 in DNA: TGTGCCAGCAGCTGGACCGGGACTAGCGGGGGAAACCAAGAGACCCAGTACTTC. This gives the protein CASSWTGTSGGNQETQYF.

This chain links TRBV6-8 with TRBJ2-1; D may be TRBD2 (5 bases). CDR1 is MNHGY, CDR2 SAAAGT, per germline. The CDR3 covers 17 residues. V dropped 6 bases and J dropped 1 base, with 19 bases sitting between them. The CDR3 sequence: CASRGRGLSISYNEQFF. The CDR3, as DNA: TGTGCCAGCAGGGGGAGAGGACTTAGTATATCCTACAATGAGCAGTTCTTC.

The chain carries TRBV12-3 or TRBV12-4 and TRBJ2-3; 10 bases align to TRBD2. The CDR3 extends over 14 amino acids. V gave up 7 bases and J gave up 4 bases; unmatched junction bases: 5. As DNA, the CDR3 is TGTGCCAGCACAGGACTAGCGGAAGCAGATACGCAGTATTTT. It specifies CASTGLAEADTQYF.

The chain recombines TRBV5-8 with TRBJ2-5, with D uncertain. This CDR3 spans 16 amino acids. CDR1 is SGHTS and CDR2 is YDEGEE in the germline V gene. Trimming took 7 bases from V and 3 from J, leaving 22 bases between them. The CDR3 loop is CASYPRQLGTKETQYF. CDR3 DNA: TGTGCCAGCTACCCCCGGCAACTTGGTACTAAAGAGACCCAGTACTTC.

A note on this clonotype: Given a much more abundant clone one base away, this may be a read error. This chain uses TRBV6-4 with TRBJ2-2, with D perhaps TRBD2 (6 bases). Trimming stripped 2 bases from V and 6 bases from J, with 7 bases between. The germline CDR1 and CDR2 sequences are MRHNA and SNTAGT. The CDR3 is made up of 13 amino acids. CDR3 sequence reads: CASSDREAGELFF. The CDR3 nucleotides read TGTGCCAGCAGTGACAGGGAGGCCGGGGAGCTGTTTTTT.

Here the CDR3 reads CASSQDPPTGGKRREQYF. As DNA, the CDR3 is TGCGCCAGCAGCCAAGATCCTCCAACAGGGGGAAAGCGACGGGAGCAGTACTTC. V is TRBV4-1 and J is TRBJ2-7; 8 nucleotides match TRBD1. This CDR3 has 18 residues. Germline CDR1 is MGHRA and CDR2 is YSYEKL. Trimming took 0 bases from V and 7 from J; bases not matched to a gene: 17.

This clonotype was seen a single time. The genes are TRBV7-9 and TRBJ2-1; 7 bases line up with TRBD1. CDR1 and CDR2 from the germline V gene are SEHNR and FQNEAQ (reference sequence). The V segment lost 5 bases and the J segment 6 bases; nucleotides outside the gene matches: 7. CDR3 size: 14 residues. CDR3 protein: CASSGTVLFNEQFF. The CDR3, as DNA: TGTGCCAGCAGCGGGACAGTGCTTTTCAATGAGCAGTTCTTC. Together with reference TRBV7-9 and TRBJ2-1, the CDR3 gives the full variable domain: DTGVSQNPRHKITKRGQNVTFRCDPISEHNRLYWYRQTLGQGPEFLTYFQNEAQLEKSRLLSDRFSAERPKGSFSTLEIQRTEQGDSAMYLCASSGTVLFNEQFFGPGTRLTVL.